This passage covers 32 T cell receptor beta chains from one sample sequenced in a study of blood T cell repertoires in COVID-19. Measured with immunoSEQ multiplex PCR; TCRdb has only the in-frame clones, and not every one. Of about 86,000 clones listed, around 80% are singletons. The sequencing sample was made of peripheral blood. The receptors were gathered from a woman older than 75 with acute or convalescent COVID-19.

The CDR3 DNA sequence: TGCGCCAGCAGCCAAGTAGGCGGGGGAGGGACCGTCTGGACCCAGTACTTC. Translating gives CASSQVGGGGTVWTQYF. J is TRBJ2-5 and V is TRBV4-1, with 7 bases identical to TRBD2. Germline lookup yields CDR1 MGHRA and CDR2 YSYEKL. The CDR3 has 17 amino acids. V dropped 1 base and J dropped 7; count of bases not matched to a gene: 15.

The rearrangement joins TRBV29-1 to TRBJ2-3; no clear D. The CDR3 extends over 11 amino acids. Germline V gene lookup returns CDR1 SQVTM and CDR2 ANQGSEA. Trimming took 5 bases from V and 6 from J, leaving 9 bases between them. The CDR3 loop is CSVRQTDTQYF. As DNA, the CDR3 is TGCAGCGTTCGACAAACGGATACGCAGTATTTT.

The chain links TRBV5-4 to TRBJ1-4; 7 nucleotides line up with TRBD1. Germline CDR1 SGHNT, CDR2 YYREEE (reference sequence). CDR3 size: 15 residues. The V and J ends lost 3 bases and 7 bases, in that order; junction bases with no gene match: 9. The CDR3 nucleotides read TGTGCCAGCAGCTCTTCCGGGACAGAAGCTGAAAAACTGTTTTTT. Protein sequence: CASSSSGTEAEKLFF.

This clone has more than one count but fewer than ten. V is TRBV6-2 or TRBV6-3 and J is TRBJ2-1; D is ambiguous. From germline, CDR1 is MNHEY and CDR2 SVGEGT. Trimming left V 6 bases short and J 6 bases short, with 27 bases between. This CDR3 is 18 amino acids long. DNA for the CDR3: TGTGCCAGCAGCAACTCCCTCCTTGTGCGAGGTAGTAGCAATGAGCAGTTCTTC. It translates to CASSNSLLVRGSSNEQFF.

The chain employs TRBV3-1 (or the pseudogene TRBV3-2) and TRBJ1-1, with D hard to call. This CDR3 spans 14 amino acids. The V gene lost 2 bases and the J gene lost 1 base, with 8 bases spanning the gap. The germline CDR1 and CDR2 sequences are LGHDT and YNNKEL (reference sequence). Written as DNA, the CDR3 is TGTGCCAGCAGCCAAAGCCAACCGAACACTGAAGCTTTCTTT. Protein product: CASSQSQPNTEAFF.

The chain couples TRBV27 to TRBJ2-7; the D gene is possibly TRBD2 (5 bases). This CDR3 is built from 12 residues. V was pared by 6 bases and J by 3 bases, with 9 bases between. Germline values: CDR1 MNHEY, CDR2 SMNVEV (reference sequence). The CDR3 region is CASRRANYEQYF. The CDR3 nucleotides are TGTGCCAGCAGGAGGGCTAACTACGAGCAGTACTTC.

This sequence joins TRBV7-9 and TRBJ1-2; TRBD1 matches 7 bases. CDR1 SEHNR and CDR2 FQNEAQ come from the germline V gene (reference sequence). The CDR3 runs 17 residues. With 5 bases clipped from V and 1 base from J, the junction kept 13 bases outside the gene matches. CDR3 region: CASSLPDRVPDNYGYTF. CDR3 DNA: TGTGCCAGCAGCCTACCAGACAGGGTGCCCGATAACTATGGCTACACCTTC.

J is TRBJ1-2 and V is TRBV28, with 7 bases aligning to TRBD1. Germline CDR1 is MDHEN and CDR2 is SYDVKM. The CDR3 contains 13 residues. V trimming: 5 bases; J trimming: 5 bases; junction bases outside the gene matches: 5. The CDR3 nucleotides read TGTGCCAGCAGTACAGGGGTCGGGTATGGCTACACCTTC. Its translation: CASSTGVGYGYTF.

The J gene is TRBJ1-5, the V gene TRBV2; possible D gene TRBD1, 6 bases. The CDR3 has 14 residues. Germline lookup yields CDR1 SNHLY and CDR2 FYNNEI. V was cut by 8 bases and J by 0 bases, with 11 bases left in between. The CDR3, as DNA: TGTGCCAGCGGCGACAGGTTTAGCAATCAGCCCCAGCATTTT. Translation: CASGDRFSNQPQHF.

The chain has TRBV19 and TRBJ1-5, with a tentative D call TRBD1 (5 bases). The germline gives CDR1 LNHDA, CDR2 SQIVND (reference sequence). The germline V and J ends were trimmed by 5 bases and 2 bases, with 13 bases remaining between them. The length of the CDR3 is 15 residues. The CDR3 spells CASSPGGGGNQPQHF. CDR3 DNA sequence: TGTGCCAGTAGTCCCGGGGGGGGTGGCAATCAGCCCCAGCATTTT.

For this clone: Other DNA sequences in the sample encode the same CDR3. The chain has TRBV7-2 and TRBJ1-3; tentative D call: TRBD1 (6 bases). The CDR3 has 14 residues. Germline V gene sequence: CDR1 SGHTA, CDR2 FQGNSA. V was cut by 3 bases and J by 4 bases, with 10 bases left in between. CDR3 coding DNA: TGTGCCAGCAGCTTGGGGGGGCCCGGAAACACCATATATTTT. Translation gives CASSLGGPGNTIYF.

The chain joins TRBV28 to TRBJ2-4; a possible D gene is TRBD1 (7 bases). The germline V gene encodes CDR1 MDHEN and CDR2 SYDVKM. This CDR3 spans 16 amino acids. Trimming left V 6 bases short and J 10 bases short, with 25 bases between. The CDR3 region is CASSQTQGGAASIQYF. The CDR3 DNA sequence: TGTGCCAGCAGCCAGACTCAGGGGGGAGCCGCTTCAATTCAGTACTTC.

The chain employs TRBV6-5 and TRBJ2-5; 7 nucleotides match TRBD2. The V gene's germline CDR1 is MNHEY and CDR2 SVGAGI. The CDR3 is made up of 11 amino acids. Trimming removed 8 bases from V and 5 bases from J; junction bases left unmatched: 2. The CDR3 sequence is CASGEGETQYF. DNA of the CDR3: TGTGCCAGCGGGGAGGGGGAGACCCAGTACTTC.

The V gene is TRBV5-1, the J gene TRBJ2-7; 10 nucleotides agree with TRBD1. Germline V CDR1 and CDR2: SGHRS, YFSETQ. J was trimmed by 2 bases and V by 4 bases; bases with no gene match: 9. This CDR3 region has 16 residues. The CDR3 region has the DNA TGCGCCAGCAGCGCTGGAGGACAGGGGGTCACCTACGAGCAGTACTTC. Encoded protein: CASSAGGQGVTYEQYF. The full variable domain, in which reference TRBV5-1 and TRBJ2-7 provide the parts outside the CDR3, is KAGVTQTPRYLIKTRGQQVTLSCSPISGHRSVSWYQQTPGQGLQFLFEYFSETQRNKGNFPGRFSGRQFSNSRSEMNVSTLELGDSALYLCASSAGGQGVTYEQYFGPGTRLTVT.

This chain uses TRBV6-5 with TRBJ2-1; no firm D call. The CDR3 has 14 amino acids. V lost 4 bases, J lost 7 bases, and 14 bases lay in between. CDR1 MNHEY and CDR2 SVGAGI come from the germline V gene. CDR3 sequence (DNA): TGTGCCAGCAGTTCCTTACCCGAGCTAAATGAGCAGTTCTTC. It translates to CASSSLPELNEQFF.

The gene calls are TRBV28 and TRBJ2-3, with 7 bases identical to TRBD2. V gave up 7 bases and J gave up 0 bases; unmatched junction bases: 1. Germline V lookup: CDR1 MDHEN, CDR2 SYDVKM. This CDR3 has 13 residues. The chain's CDR3 is CASMRESTDTQYF. The DNA of the CDR3 is TGTGCCAGCATGCGGGAGAGCACAGATACGCAGTATTTT.

The CDR3 protein is CASSRTSYNEQFF. DNA of the CDR3: TGTGCCAGCAGTCGGACTAGCTACAATGAGCAGTTCTTC. The J gene is TRBJ2-1, the V gene TRBV27, with 7 bases identical to TRBD2. Germline V gene lookup returns CDR1 MNHEY and CDR2 SMNVEV (reference sequence). The CDR3 runs to 13 residues. V shed 5 bases and J 3 bases; nucleotides not matched to a gene: 1.

The chain carries TRBV3-1 (or the pseudogene TRBV3-2) and TRBJ2-3; 9 nucleotides align to TRBD1. Germline V gives CDR1 LGHDT, CDR2 YNNKEL (reference sequence). V dropped 4 bases and J dropped 0; count of bases not matched to a gene: 8. The CDR3 is 17 amino acids. The CDR3 protein is CASSPFGTGRSTDTQYF. The CDR3 coding sequence is TGTGCCAGCAGCCCCTTTGGGACAGGGCGCAGCACAGATACGCAGTATTTT.

The chain joins TRBV5-4 to TRBJ2-1; 9 bases line up with TRBD2. Germline loops: CDR1 SGHNT, CDR2 YYREEE (reference sequence). The length of the CDR3 is 16 residues. Losses at the gene ends were 0 bases for V and 4 bases for J; bases not matched to a gene: 5. CDR3 loop: CASSLASSGAYNEQFF. In DNA, the CDR3 is TGTGCCAGCAGCTTGGCCTCTAGCGGGGCTTACAATGAGCAGTTCTTC.

This chain links TRBV9 with TRBJ2-4; 7 nucleotides line up with TRBD1. V lost 4 bases, J lost 5 bases, and 12 bases stayed unmatched. CDR3 length equals 16 residues. CDR1 SGDLS and CDR2 YYNGEE come from the germline V gene. CDR3 sequence reads: CASSPEQGRLENIQYF. CDR3 sequence (DNA): TGTGCCAGCAGCCCTGAACAGGGGCGACTCGAAAACATTCAGTACTTC.

This clone has only one observation. This sequence joins TRBV7-9 and TRBJ1-2, with unresolved D. The germline V gene has CDR1 SEHNR and CDR2 FQNEAQ (reference sequence). The CDR3 totals 16 residues. V shed 7 bases and J shed 7 bases, with 25 bases lying between them. CDR3 nucleotide sequence: TGTGCCAGCACACTGACCGGGGTTGCGCCATCCGGTGGCTACACCTTC. Translating gives CASTLTGVAPSGGYTF.

This chain joins TRBV9 and TRBJ1-6, with TRBD1 identical over 9 bases. V trimming: 2 bases; J trimming: 10 bases; junction bases outside the gene matches: 7. The CDR3 spans 15 residues. In germline, CDR1 is SGDLS, CDR2 YYNGEE. CDR3 nucleotide sequence: TGTGCCAGCAGCGTCGGACAGGGGATTCGGTCACCCCTCCACTTT. Translating it yields CASSVGQGIRSPLHF.

This chain joins TRBV4-1 and TRBJ2-2, with D perhaps matching TRBD1 (6 bases). V lost 4 bases and J lost 7, with 13 bases in between. Germline CDR1 reads MGHRA; CDR2 reads YSYEKL. This CDR3 contains 14 residues. The CDR3 sequence: CASSPGQLYGELFF. The CDR3 coding sequence is TGCGCCAGCAGCCCCGGACAGTTGTACGGGGAGCTGTTTTTT.

The V gene is TRBV5-1, the J gene TRBJ2-3, with 9 bases fitting TRBD1. CDR3 length equals 15 residues. The germline CDR1 and CDR2 sequences are SGHRS and YFSETQ. The J segment lost 8 bases and the V segment lost 3 bases, leaving 10 bases of the junction unmatched. The CDR3 spells CASSSEQGAQGTQYF. Written as DNA, the CDR3 is TGCGCCAGCAGCTCCGAACAGGGGGCGCAGGGTACGCAGTATTTT.

This chain uses TRBV5-4 with TRBJ2-3; perhaps TRBD1 as D (7 bases). CDR1 is SGHNT and CDR2 is YYREEE in the germline V gene (reference sequence). V shed 4 bases and J shed 0 bases, with 15 bases lying between them. The CDR3 is made up of 16 amino acids. The CDR3 nucleotides read TGTGCCAGCAGCCCAGGGGGGCTACCCAGCACAGATACGCAGTATTTT. It translates to CASSPGGLPSTDTQYF. Variable domain in full (rest from reference TRBV5-4 and TRBJ2-3): ETGVTQSPTHLIKTRGQQVTLRCSSQSGHNTVSWYQQALGQGPQFIFQYYREEENGRGNFPPRFSGLQFPNYSSELNVNALELDDSALYLCASSPGGLPSTDTQYFGPGTRLTVL.

The chain carries TRBV28 and TRBJ2-6; no reliable D call. The CDR3 contains 14 residues. Germline lookup yields CDR1 MDHEN and CDR2 SYDVKM. Trimming cost V 3 bases and J 0 bases, with 3 bases left between them. This CDR3 is CASSLASGANVLTF. The CDR3 DNA reads TGTGCCAGCAGTTTGGCCTCTGGGGCCAACGTCCTGACTTTC. Based on the CDR3 plus reference TRBV28 and TRBJ2-6, the full variable domain is DVKVTQSSRYLVKRTGEKVFLECVQDMDHENMFWYRQDPGLGLRLIYFSYDVKMKEKGDIPEGYSVSREKKERFSLILESASTNQTSMYLCASSLASGANVLTFGAGSRLTVL.

This chain uses TRBV6-5 with TRBJ2-7; TRBD1 is a possible D gene (5 bases). This CDR3 region has 13 residues. In germline, CDR1 is MNHEY, CDR2 SVGAGI. Trimming cost V 6 bases and J 1 base, with 10 bases left between them. The CDR3 here is CASSPTVSYEQYF. In DNA form, the CDR3 reads TGTGCCAGCAGCCCGACAGTTTCCTACGAGCAGTACTTC.

The CDR3 is CASSSSGTSLSEQYF. The DNA for the CDR3 is TGTGCCAGTAGTTCCTCCGGGACTTCCCTCTCCGAGCAGTACTTC. The J gene is TRBJ2-7, the V gene TRBV19, with D possibly matching TRBD2 (6 bases). Germline CDR1 and CDR2: LNHDA and SQIVND (reference sequence). This CDR3 is built from 15 residues. With 5 bases removed from V and 6 bases from J, the gap between germline ends came to 20 bases.

This clone has only one observation. The chain has TRBV18 and TRBJ1-2; tentative D call: TRBD1 (6 bases). V gave up 2 bases and J gave up 4 bases, with 8 bases separating them. CDR3 size: 13 residues. From germline, CDR1 is KGHSH and CDR2 LQKENI. The CDR3 here is CASSPDRTYGYTF. The CDR3 coding sequence is TGTGCCAGCTCACCAGACAGGACCTATGGCTACACCTTC.

About this clone: Other nucleotide sequences from this sample produce the same CDR3. The genes are TRBV5-1 and TRBJ1-6, with D possibly matching TRBD1 (5 bases). Germline V lookup: CDR1 SGHRS, CDR2 YFSETQ. This CDR3 comprises 14 residues. Trimming removed 0 bases from V and 6 bases from J, with 7 bases in between. The CDR3 bases are TGCGCCAGCAGCTTGGGTCAGGGTAATTCACCCCTCCACTTT. Translating it yields CASSLGQGNSPLHF. Together with reference TRBV5-1 and TRBJ1-6, the CDR3 gives the full variable domain: KAGVTQTPRYLIKTRGQQVTLSCSPISGHRSVSWYQQTPGQGLQFLFEYFSETQRNKGNFPGRFSGRQFSNSRSEMNVSTLELGDSALYLCASSLGQGNSPLHFGNGTRLTVT.

This clone came up a few times. This chain links TRBV19 with TRBJ2-1; TRBD2 matches at 11 bases. J gave up 8 bases and V 4 bases, and 7 bases lay outside the gene matches. The CDR3 extends over 15 amino acids. Germline V gene data show CDR1 as LNHDA and CDR2 as SQIVND (reference sequence). The CDR3 DNA is TGTGCCAGTAGTAAAACTAGCGGGGGTTTCGATGAGCAGTTCTTC. It encodes CASSKTSGGFDEQFF. Supplemented by reference TRBV19 and TRBJ2-1, the full variable domain reads DGGITQSPKYLFRKEGQNVTLSCEQNLNHDAMYWYRQDPGQGLRLIYYSQIVNDFQKGDIAEGYSVSREKKESFPLTVTSAQKNPTAFYLCASSKTSGGFDEQFFGPGTRLTVL.

The chain links TRBV5-1 to TRBJ1-2; D gene ambiguous. The germline gives CDR1 SGHRS, CDR2 YFSETQ. Deletions cut 1 base from V and 4 bases from J, with 11 bases between. The CDR3 consists of 14 residues. The CDR3 here is CASSLWANRYGYTF. In DNA, the CDR3 is TGCGCCAGCAGCTTGTGGGCAAACCGCTATGGCTACACCTTC.